The 3 T cell receptor beta chains in this list originate from one sample, sequenced in a study of vaccination and CD4 T cells after COVID-19. For these receptors, no antigen is known. Treatment of the sample: roughly ten-day PBMC culture with coronavirus spike peptide pools or control peptides (ViraFEST assay). Sequencing of cultured CD4+ T cell DNA used the Oncomine TCR Beta short-read assay. TCRdb passed the PCR reads through MiXCR, listing each CDR3 protein once. The sample shows 11,000 to 15,000 distinct CDR3 sequences, about 51% of them seen only once. Sequenced: CD4+ T cells from blood, cultured in vitro. The receptors come from a human donor who had recovered from COVID-19.

This clonotype was seen just once. The chain links TRBV24-1 to TRBJ1-6; TRBD1 is a possible D gene (5 bases). The CDR3 loop spans 16 amino acids. In germline, CDR1 is KGHDR, CDR2 SFDVKD. Between the trimmed V and J ends, which lost 5 bases and 6 bases, there was a span of 16 bases. CDR3 in DNA: TGTGCCACCAGTGCCCCGCGGGACGGTATTAATTCACCCCTCCACTTT. Translating gives CATSAPRDGINSPLHF.

In this sample, this clonotype turned up a few times. The J gene is TRBJ2-7, the V gene TRBV6-1, with D unclear. Germline values: CDR1 MNHNS, CDR2 SASEGT. Trimming took off 6 bases at V and 7 bases at J, with 13 bases between the two ends. The CDR3 length is 12 residues. CDR3 region: CASSRTDGEQYF. As DNA, the CDR3 is TGTGCCAGCAGCCGGACGGACGGGGAGCAGTACTTC.

The V and J genes are TRBV12-3 or TRBV12-4 and TRBJ1-1; a possible D gene is TRBD1 (6 bases). Deletions cut 6 bases from V and 4 bases from J, with 12 bases between. The CDR3 loop spans 13 amino acids. The CDR3 coding sequence is TGTGCCAGCAGCCGGGGGGCGGCCACTGAAGCTTTCTTT. It translates to CASSRGAATEAFF.